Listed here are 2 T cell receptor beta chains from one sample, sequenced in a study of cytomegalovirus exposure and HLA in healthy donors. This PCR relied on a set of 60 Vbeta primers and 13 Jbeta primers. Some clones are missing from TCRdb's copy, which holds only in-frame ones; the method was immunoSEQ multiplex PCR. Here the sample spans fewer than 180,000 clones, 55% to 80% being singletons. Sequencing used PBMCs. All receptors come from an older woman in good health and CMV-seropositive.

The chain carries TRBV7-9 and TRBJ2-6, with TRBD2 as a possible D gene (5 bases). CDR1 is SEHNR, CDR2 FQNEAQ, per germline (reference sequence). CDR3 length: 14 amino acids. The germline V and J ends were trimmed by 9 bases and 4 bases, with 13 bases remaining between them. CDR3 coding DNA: TGTGCCAGACGTCCCCCGGGAGGGGCCAACGTCCTGACTTTC. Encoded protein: CARRPPGGANVLTF.

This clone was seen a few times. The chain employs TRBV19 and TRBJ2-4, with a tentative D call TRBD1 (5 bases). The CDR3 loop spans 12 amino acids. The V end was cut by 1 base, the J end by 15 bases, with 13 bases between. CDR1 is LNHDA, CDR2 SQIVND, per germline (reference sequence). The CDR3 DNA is TGTGCCAGTAGTATAGGTAGCAGGGAAAGGTACTTC. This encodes CASSIGSRERYF.